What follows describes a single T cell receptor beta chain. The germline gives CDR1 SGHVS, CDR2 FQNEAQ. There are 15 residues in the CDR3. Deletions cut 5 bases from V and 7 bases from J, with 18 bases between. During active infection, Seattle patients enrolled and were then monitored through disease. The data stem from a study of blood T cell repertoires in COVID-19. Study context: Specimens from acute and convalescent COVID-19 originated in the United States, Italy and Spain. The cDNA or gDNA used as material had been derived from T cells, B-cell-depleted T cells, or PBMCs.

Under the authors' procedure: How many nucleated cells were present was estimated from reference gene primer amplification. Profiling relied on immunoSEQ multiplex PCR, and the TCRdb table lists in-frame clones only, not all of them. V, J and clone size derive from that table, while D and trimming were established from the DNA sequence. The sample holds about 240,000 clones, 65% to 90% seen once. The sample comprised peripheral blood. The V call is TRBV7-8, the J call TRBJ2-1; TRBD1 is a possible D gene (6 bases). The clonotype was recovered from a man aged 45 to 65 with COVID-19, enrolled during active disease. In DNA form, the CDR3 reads TGTGCCAGCAGCAAACCAGCAGGGGTGGGGAATGAGCAGTTCTTC. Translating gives CASSKPAGVGNEQFF.